What follows describes a single TCR beta chain. This CDR3 has 14 residues. The V end lost 5 bases, the J end lost 0 bases, and 8 bases lay between the germline ends. CDR1 and CDR2 (germline): SGHTA, FQGNSA. The data were obtained in a study of beta chain features in type 1 diabetes. The sequenced template was cDNA made from the entire isolated RNA. Here immunoSEQ multiplex PCR was the method, and the copy in TCRdb shows in-frame clones only, minus some. The sample lists around 280,000 clones; 7% to 9% were seen once. Sequencing input: central memory CD4+ T cells from blood. The source is a woman between 18 and 30 years old in good health. This sequence joins TRBV7-2 and TRBJ1-3; no definite D call. CDR3 sequence: CASSPQYSGNTIYF. CDR3 bases: TGTGCCAGCAGCCCTCAGTACTCTGGAAACACCATATATTTT.